This T cell receptor beta chain was obtained from a study of regulatory T cells in long-lasting Graves disease. Overall study results and limits: New patients shared fewer public clonotypes (approximately 970) than persistent patients did (2,741). Persistent Graves' patients showed reduced TCR diversity versus newly diagnosed patients.

The authors built TCR beta libraries using iRepertoire HTBI primers and Arm-PCR of CDR3 regions. Per the study methods: Samples revealed 50 to 70 TRBV and over twelve TRBJ segments. Using its own MiXCR run on the multiplex PCR reads, TCRdb lists one record per CDR3 protein. TCRdb, not the original authors, processed these V and J calls. The sample records roughly 450,000 distinct CDR3 sequences, 20% being singletons. Looked up from germline, CDR1 is SGHRS and CDR2 is YFSETQ. The CDR3 covers 17 residues. The trim removed 4 bases at V and 4 bases at J, leaving 10 bases unmatched. Time point meaning: persistent/refractory GD, antithyroid drugs over 5 years with positive TRAb. The TCR library used RNA extracted from PBMCs. A nine-milliliter sample of peripheral blood was drawn into EDTA tubes. This clonotype was seen ten or more times. Its antigen is as yet unknown.

The sample was peripheral blood mononuclear cells (PBMCs), taken when the disease was refractory, from a patient treated with antithyroid drugs. This TCR came from a female donor with Graves disease. V gene TRBV5-1 combines with J gene TRBJ2-7, with TRBD2 matching 14 bases. CDR3 sequence: CASSSGTSGRVSYEQYF. The CDR3 DNA is TGCGCCAGCAGCAGCGGGACTAGCGGGAGAGTGTCGTACGAGCAGTACTTC.